This is a list of T cell receptor beta chains from one sample in a study of T cells in Graves' hyperthyroidism and ophthalmopathy. TCRdb recomputed calls from the multiplex PCR reads with MiXCR, one row per CDR3 protein. The repertoire consists of about 700,000 distinct CDR3 sequences, with 40% to 55% occurring once and the leading ten covering about 7.2%. What was sequenced was peripheral blood or thyroid tissue (not recorded which). All receptors derive from an adult man with Graves' disease, either hyperthyroidism or ophthalmopathy (not recorded which). Each CDR3 is given with its conserved first and last residue. The D gene is left open where the match is weak. Clone size is stated in some rows and not others, as once, few, many or a class when expanded.

j_call,d_call,clone_size,v_call,cdr3_aa,cdr3_nt
TRBJ1-1,-,many,TRBV11-3,CASSLVDDTEAFF,TGTGCCAGCAGCTTAGTGGACGACACTGAAGCTTTCTTT
TRBJ2-5,TRBD2,-,TRBV7-9,CASSPRAEQAGGPQKTQYF,TGTGCCAGCAGCCCACGCGCCGAACAAGCGGGAGGGCCTCAGAAGACCCAGTACTTC
TRBJ2-5,-,-,TRBV24-1,CATSAQETQYF,TGTGCCACCAGCGCGCAAGAGACCCAGTACTTC
TRBJ2-7,-,many,TRBV15,CATSSRNRAYEQYF,TGTGCCACCAGCAGCCGTAACAGGGCTTACGAGCAGTACTTC
TRBJ2-7,TRBD1,-,TRBV29-1,CSVGRRGQGVYEQYF,TGCAGCGTTGGCCGCAGGGGGCAGGGGGTCTACGAGCAGTACTTC
TRBJ2-6,-,many,TRBV9,CASSETLPGANVLTF,TGTGCCAGCAGCGAGACCCTTCCTGGGGCCAACGTCCTGACTTTC
TRBJ1-3,-,-,TRBV2,CASSTTRNYGYTIYF,TGTGCCAGCAGCACCACACGGAACTATGGCTACACCATATATTTT
TRBJ1-5,-,many,TRBV2,CASVGQSSNQPQHF,TGTGCCAGCGTCGGACAGAGCAGCAATCAGCCCCAGCATTTT
TRBJ1-1,TRBD1,once,TRBV20-1,CSASGQGTGEAFF,TGCAGTGCCAGTGGACAGGGGACCGGAGAAGCTTTCTTT
TRBJ2-2,-,-,TRBV10-3,CASSDQGRGGELFF,TGTGCCAGCAGTGACCAGGGGAGGGGCGGGGAGCTGTTTTTT
TRBJ2-7,TRBD2,-,TRBV15,CATSPGTSGSYEQYF,TGTGCCACCAGCCCCGGGACTAGCGGGAGCTACGAGCAGTACTTC
TRBJ1-6,-,-,TRBV26,CAWDQGANSPLHF,TGTGCCTGGGACCAGGGGGCCAATTCACCCCTCCACTTT
TRBJ2-7,TRBD2,-,TRBV7-8,CASSLALAGGHEQYF,TGTGCCAGCAGCTTAGCGCTAGCGGGAGGGCACGAGCAGTACTTC
TRBJ2-5,-,-,TRBV7-9,CASSQVEAGPETQYF,TGTGCCAGCAGCCAAGTTGAGGCGGGCCCAGAGACCCAGTACTTC
TRBJ2-7,TRBD1,many,TRBV10-3,CAISVGTGTYEQYF,TGTGCCATCAGTGTGGGGACAGGAACCTACGAGCAGTACTTC
TRBJ1-2,-,-,TRBV29-1,CSSPQGPANYGYTF,TGCAGCAGCCCACAGGGCCCGGCTAACTATGGCTACACCTTC
TRBJ1-4,TRBD1,-,TRBV7-8,CASSRDRETGRGEKLFF,TGTGCCAGCAGCAGAGACAGGGAGACAGGGAGAGGTGAAAAACTGTTTTTT
TRBJ1-1,-,few,TRBV12-3/TRBV12-4,CASSFYGTQAFF,TGTGCCAGCAGTTTTTACGGGACACAGGCTTTCTTT
TRBJ2-7,TRBD2,-,TRBV20-1,CSARVTRGSGGARDEQYF,TGCAGTGCTAGAGTGACTCGGGGTAGCGGGGGGGCCAGGGACGAGCAGTACTTC
TRBJ2-3,TRBD1,few,TRBV29-1,CSVALQGATDTQYF,TGCAGCGTTGCGCTTCAGGGGGCGACAGATACGCAGTATTTT
TRBJ2-5,TRBD1,-,TRBV7-2,CASSPLSRQGETQYF,TGTGCCAGCTCACCACTCTCGAGACAGGGCGAGACCCAGTACTTC
TRBJ1-5,-,-,TRBV11-2,CAWSLASGLRNQPQHF,TGTGCCTGGAGTCTGGCTTCAGGTCTTCGTAATCAGCCCCAGCATTTT
TRBJ1-1,-,-,TRBV4-1,CASSLYLQGNTEAFF,TGCGCCAGCAGCCTGTATCTTCAGGGGAACACTGAAGCTTTCTTT
TRBJ1-5,TRBD1,few,TRBV12-3/TRBV12-4,CASRPRGTDQPQHF,TGTGCCAGCAGGCCTAGGGGGACAGACCAGCCCCAGCATTTT
TRBJ1-2,-,-,TRBV11-2,CASSLSPAGAYGYTF,TGTGCCAGCAGCTTAAGTCCGGCAGGGGCCTATGGCTACACCTTC
TRBJ1-2,TRBD1,-,TRBV2,CATGTETGHSYTF,TGTGCCACCGGTACAGAGACAGGGCACAGTTACACCTTC
TRBJ2-7,-,-,TRBV7-9,CASSFVGRGYEQYF,TGTGCCAGCAGCTTCGTCGGGAGAGGGTACGAGCAGTACTTC
TRBJ1-1,-,-,TRBV12-3/TRBV12-4,CASSFFASDTEAFF,TGTGCCAGCAGTTTCTTCGCTAGTGACACTGAAGCTTTCTTT
TRBJ1-1,TRBD1,-,TRBV20-1,CSAPPGEGAVSTEAFF,TGCAGTGCTCCCCCAGGGGAGGGGGCGGTTTCCACTGAAGCTTTCTTT
TRBJ1-1,-,-,TRBV5-1,CASSVATTNTETFF,TGCGCCAGCAGCGTTGCAACTACGAACACTGAAACTTTCTTT
TRBJ2-5,-,-,TRBV29-1,CSVGLGTKETQYF,TGCAGCGTTGGACTCGGGACAAAAGAGACCCAGTACTTC
TRBJ1-1,TRBD1,-,TRBV9,CASSVAPGQGTEAFF,TGTGCCAGCAGCGTCGCTCCGGGACAGGGAACTGAAGCTTTCTTT
TRBJ1-2,TRBD1,many,TRBV12-3/TRBV12-4,CASNDRGYGYTF,TGTGCCAGCAACGACAGGGGGTATGGCTACACCTTC
TRBJ1-5,-,-,TRBV5-1,CASSPGVWSNQPQHF,TGCGCCAGCAGCCCGGGGGTGTGGAGCAATCAGCCCCAGCATTTT
TRBJ2-5,TRBD2,-,TRBV4-1,CASSQARASGEETQYF,TGCGCCAGCAGCCAAGCGCGGGCTAGCGGTGAAGAGACCCAGTACTTC
TRBJ1-1,-,-,TRBV6-1,CASSTKGVNTEAFF,TGTGCCAGCAGCACAAAAGGGGTTAACACTGAAGCTTTCTTT
TRBJ1-1,-,-,TRBV20-1,CSARIAGRMNTEAFF,TGCAGTGCTAGAATCGCAGGGAGGATGAACACTGAAGCTTTCTTT
TRBJ2-2,TRBD2,-,TRBV20-1,CSARLAGGSGELFF,TGCAGTGCTCGACTAGCGGGGGGATCCGGGGAGCTGTTTTTT
TRBJ1-1,-,-,TRBV19,CASRLRDTEAFF,TGTGCCAGCAGGCTGAGGGACACTGAAGCTTTCTTT
TRBJ2-7,TRBD1,-,TRBV7-2,CASSLTHKTGLYEQYF,TGTGCCAGCAGCTTAACCCACAAGACAGGGTTATACGAGCAGTACTTC
TRBJ1-3,TRBD1,many,TRBV2,CASSADRGLAGNTIYF,TGTGCCAGCAGTGCGGACAGGGGACTAGCTGGAAACACCATATATTTT
TRBJ1-4,-,-,TRBV25-1,CASSEFGGGNEKLFF,TGTGCCAGCAGTGAATTCGGGGGGGGGAATGAAAAACTGTTTTTT
TRBJ1-4,-,-,TRBV29-1,CSVASLQVTEKLFF,TGCAGCGTTGCTAGCTTACAGGTTACTGAAAAACTGTTTTTT
TRBJ1-6,TRBD1,-,TRBV5-1,CASSLDRGDSGNSPLHF,TGCGCCAGCAGCTTGGACAGGGGGGATTCAGGTAATTCACCCCTCCACTTT
TRBJ1-1,-,-,TRBV9,CASSVSPSGNTEAFF,TGTGCCAGCAGCGTAAGCCCCTCAGGGAACACTGAAGCTTTCTTT
TRBJ2-5,TRBD2,-,TRBV14,CASSQGLAGTQETQYF,TGTGCCAGCAGCCAAGGTTTAGCGGGGACCCAAGAGACCCAGTACTTC
TRBJ1-6,TRBD1,-,TRBV19,CASSLRTGLSLHF,TGTGCCAGTAGCCTTCGGACAGGGTTATCCCTCCACTTT
TRBJ1-4,-,-,TRBV11-2,CASSLVRAEKLFF,TGTGCCAGCAGCTTAGTACGGGCTGAAAAACTGTTTTTT
TRBJ1-5,-,-,TRBV20-1,CSARPLDSYEHF,TGCAGTGCTAGGCCCCTGGACAGCTACGAGCATTTT
TRBJ1-5,-,-,TRBV10-3,CAISASRGSNQPQHF,TGTGCCATCAGTGCTAGTAGGGGTAGCAATCAGCCCCAGCATTTT
TRBJ1-1,-,many,TRBV7-9,CASSLVRDSEAFF,TGTGCCAGCAGCTTAGTAAGAGACAGTGAAGCTTTCTTT
TRBJ1-2,TRBD1,-,TRBV12-3/TRBV12-4,CASSSGQGKDGYTF,TGTGCCAGCAGCTCGGGACAGGGAAAGGATGGCTACACCTTC
TRBJ2-5,TRBD1,-,TRBV2,CASSLLPGQGSGETQYF,TGTGCCAGCAGTCTCCTCCCGGGACAGGGTTCAGGAGAGACCCAGTACTTC
TRBJ2-7,TRBD1,-,TRBV6-1,CASRTSGGEQYF,TGTGCCAGCAGAACCTCAGGGGGCGAGCAGTACTTC
TRBJ2-7,TRBD2,-,TRBV29-1,CSVEVPTSGGPYEQYF,TGCAGCGTTGAAGTTCCGACTAGCGGCGGTCCCTACGAGCAGTACTTC
TRBJ1-5,-,few,TRBV20-1,CSATPWGSNQPQHF,TGCAGTGCTACACCTTGGGGTAGCAATCAGCCCCAGCATTTT
TRBJ1-4,TRBD1,-,TRBV2,CASSGQGPGEKLFF,TGTGCCAGCAGTGGACAGGGGCCTGGAGAAAAACTGTTTTTT